This T cell receptor beta chain derives from a study of early T cells in non-severe SARS-CoV-2 infection (dated by TCRdb to the early 2020s). Notes on the research overall: Bulk RNA from unsorted whole blood was used for TCR sequencing, so alpha and beta chains could not be paired. Findings and caveats that apply to the study as a whole: VDJdb matching was skewed toward anti-spike CD8 responses and likely underestimated virus-specific expansions by missing private and CD4 specificities.

Library method: 5' RACE. The listed sequencing device is NextSeq 500. In the TCR library protocol, unique molecular identifiers were attached to individual cDNA molecules to correct for PCR bias and sequencing error. Both TCR alpha and beta chains were sequenced, and tight co-correlation was observed between alpha and beta sequence abundances in each sample. Under the source paper's analysis protocol: Decombinator V4 was used to annotate the V gene, J gene and CDR3 of the TCR sequences. TCRs were defined as expanded if a significant change between any two time points was detected under a Poisson model with p below 0.0001. TCR abundances were normalised to the total number of TCRs sequenced per sample and were expressed as counts per million. MAIT TCRs were defined by TRAV1-2 paired with TRAJ12, TRAJ20 or TRAJ33, and iNKT TCRs by TRAV10 paired with TRAJ18. VDJdb, accessed on 1 November 2021, was searched for TCRs annotated for CMV, EBV and SARS-CoV-2, and TCRs annotated for more than one antigen were excluded. Starting from the raw public reads, TCRdb applied fastp trimming at Q25, assembled clones with MiXCR and retained in-frame beta chains. Rows with a matching CDR3 protein are joined into one entry that keeps the most common DNA and genes. These V and J calls rely on TCRdb rather than the paper's analysis. This sample lists 70,000 to 90,000 distinct CDR3 sequences; around 15% were detected once. The top ten constitute approximately 12% of the sample.

Concerning this clonotype: Its target antigen remains unknown. Per-base qualities were not stored, and no clone one base away is much larger.

Trimming accounts for 2 bases at V and 8 bases at J, while the number of junction bases matched to no gene is 5. CDR1 and CDR2 (MNHEY, SVGAGI) derive from the germline V gene. The CDR3 measures 13 amino acids from cysteine to phenylalanine. Only the CDR3 portion is preserved as DNA: 39 bases, with reading frame beginning at the first base. A case-control design nested within a healthcare worker cohort in London, UK, was used, with weekly nasopharyngeal swab PCR tests and blood sampling performed. Between 23 and 31 March 2020, the week of the UK lockdown, healthcare workers were enrolled and then followed up weekly for as long as 16 weeks.

The chain employs TRBV6-5 and TRBJ1-2; 7 junctional bases match TRBD1. The receptor comes from an adult who was a healthcare worker with PCR-confirmed SARS-CoV-2 infection or an uninfected control (not recorded which). Sequenced: whole blood. The nucleotide sequence reads TGTGCCAGCAGTTACGAGACAGGGAGAGGCTACACCTTC. Its coded protein is CASSYETGRGYTF.